The 29 T cell receptor beta chains below all came from one sample that was sequenced in a study of blood T cell repertoires in COVID-19 (dated by TCRdb to about 2020). Libraries were prepared through the immunoSEQ multiplex PCR assay. The table was pulled from immuneACCESS by TCRdb, which kept in-frame rearrangements only. Such tables lose some clones; where checked, under half of the loss comes from unresolved V genes, and the rest has no known cause. For this sample there are about 200,000 clones; approximately 80% appear just once. Of the sample, about 8.9% falls within the top ten clones. The sample taken for sequencing was PBMCs or T cells enriched from blood (not recorded which). These receptors came from a woman aged 50 to 65 with acute COVID-19.

The chain carries TRBV7-3 and TRBJ2-1, with TRBD2 matching over 10 bases. CDR3 length: 16 residues. The trim removed 3 bases at V and 6 bases at J, leaving 8 bases unmatched. The germline gives CDR1 SGHTA, CDR2 FQGTGA. The CDR3 DNA reads TGTGCCAGCAGCTTTCGAGCGGGAGGGCCTTCCAATGAGCAGTTCTTC. This codes for CASSFRAGGPSNEQFF.

The chain is built from TRBV7-9 and TRBJ2-1; the D gene is possibly TRBD2 (5 bases). Germline V CDR1 and CDR2: SEHNR, FQNEAQ (reference sequence). V was pared by 1 base and J by 0 bases, with 10 bases between. The CDR3 extends over 16 amino acids. CDR3 region: CASSLGALVSYNEQFF. In DNA form, the CDR3 reads TGTGCCAGCAGCTTAGGGGCACTAGTCTCCTACAATGAGCAGTTCTTC.

V is TRBV20-1 and J is TRBJ2-1; D is undetermined. The CDR3 loop spans 11 amino acids. Trimming stripped 3 bases from V and 10 bases from J, with 10 bases between. Germline CDR1 reads DFQATT; CDR2 reads SNEGSKA (reference sequence). The CDR3 sequence: CSASSLGEQFF. The CDR3 nucleotides are TGCAGTGCTAGTTCTCTGGGCGAGCAGTTCTTC.

The chain uses TRBV2 and TRBJ2-3; perhaps TRBD1 as D (6 bases). CDR1 is SNHLY and CDR2 is FYNNEI in the germline V gene. The V end lost 8 bases, the J end lost 0 bases, and 15 bases lay between the germline ends. This CDR3 is 15 amino acids long. CDR3 protein: CASGGFVGSTDTQYF. CDR3 nucleotide sequence: TGTGCCAGCGGGGGCTTTGTAGGGAGCACAGATACGCAGTATTTT.

CDR3 DNA: TGTGCCAGCAGAAACAGGGGGCCTTTAGAGAACACCATATATTTT. Translating gives CASRNRGPLENTIYF. The chain is built from TRBV28 and TRBJ1-3; 9 bases map to TRBD1. Per the germline V gene, CDR1 is MDHEN and CDR2 is SYDVKM. J lost 7 bases, V lost 6 bases, and 10 bases had no gene match. The CDR3 totals 15 residues.

V usage is TRBV4-3 and J usage is TRBJ1-5; D is unclear. The CDR3 extends over 15 amino acids. The germline V gene encodes CDR1 LGHNA and CDR2 YSLEER. The V end was cut by 1 base, the J end by 4 bases, with 11 bases between. The CDR3 DNA reads TGCGCCAGCAGCCAAGGGGCAGGAAAGAATCAGCCCCAGCATTTT. The encoded protein is CASSQGAGKNQPQHF.

The chain is built from TRBV11-2 and TRBJ2-4; 8 bases match TRBD1. The CDR3 loop spans 16 amino acids. Trimming took 5 bases from V and 0 from J; bases not matched to a gene: 6. Germline CDR1 reads SGHAT; CDR2 reads FQNNGV. CDR3 sequence (DNA): TGTGCCAGCAGCGCTGGGACAGGCTTAGCCAAAAACATTCAGTACTTC. Its protein is CASSAGTGLAKNIQYF.

The genes are TRBV6-2 or TRBV6-3 and TRBJ1-1, with D perhaps matching TRBD1 (5 bases). The CDR3 sequence is 16 residues long. V was clipped by 6 bases and J by 5 bases, with 22 bases between them. Germline loops: CDR1 MNHEY, CDR2 SVGEGT. The CDR3 nucleotides read TGTGCCAGCAGCCAAAACCCTGGGCAGGGAGGGACTGAAGCTTTCTTT. Protein: CASSQNPGQGGTEAFF.

Remarks on this clone: Other DNA sequences in this sample translate to the same CDR3. The rearrangement joins TRBV5-1 to TRBJ1-4, with TRBD1 identical over 8 bases. V was clipped by 4 bases and J by 6 bases; unmatched bases: 5. This CDR3 comprises 14 residues. Germline CDR1 SGHRS, CDR2 YFSETQ. The CDR3 DNA is TGCGCCAGCAGCCTTTCGACAGGGGATGAAAAACTGTTTTTT. It is translated as CASSLSTGDEKLFF.

This chain connects TRBV11-2 to TRBJ2-2, with TRBD2 matching over 12 bases. CDR1 is SGHAT and CDR2 is FQNNGV in the germline V gene. The CDR3 has 18 residues. The V segment lost 4 bases and the J segment 5 bases; nucleotides outside the gene matches: 11. DNA for the CDR3: TGTGCCAGCAGCTCCTCCGGGCTAGCGGGAGGGCGGACCGGGGAGCTGTTTTTT. This translates into CASSSSGLAGGRTGELFF. Full variable domain (missing parts from reference TRBV11-2 and TRBJ2-2): EAGVAQSPRYKIIEKRQSVAFWCNPISGHATLYWYQQILGQGPKLLIQFQNNGVVDDSQLPKDRFSAERLKGVDSTLKIQPAKLEDSAVYLCASSSSGLAGGRTGELFFGEGSRLTVL.

The J gene is TRBJ1-3, the V gene TRBV9; D not resolved. Germline assignment: CDR1 SGDLS and CDR2 YYNGEE. This CDR3 contains 15 residues. V lost 3 bases to trimming and J lost 1 base, with 11 bases between them. The CDR3 DNA sequence: TGTGCCAGCAGCGCGAGAGGAGGGTCTGGAAACACCATATATTTT. Translating gives CASSARGGSGNTIYF.

V gene TRBV3-1 (or the pseudogene TRBV3-2) combines with J gene TRBJ2-4, with 10 bases lining up with TRBD2. CDR3 length: 20 residues. CDR1 is LGHDT, CDR2 YNNKEL, per germline (reference sequence). Losses at the gene ends were 3 bases for V and 3 bases for J; bases not matched to a gene: 17. The CDR3 DNA reads TGTGCCAGCAGCCATGCTAGCGGGAGAGGTGGGGGGTTTGGCAAAAACATTCAGTACTTC. Its translation is CASSHASGRGGGFGKNIQYF.

The chain links TRBV30 to TRBJ2-7; 8 positions match TRBD2. The length of the CDR3 is 16 residues. V shed 1 base and J 0 bases; nucleotides not matched to a gene: 8. Germline loops: CDR1 GTSNPN, CDR2 SVGIG (reference sequence). The CDR3, as DNA: TGTGCCTGGAGTGGAACTAGCGGTCGGAGCTCCTACGAGCAGTACTTC. Translated, it gives CAWSGTSGRSSYEQYF.

This rearrangement joins TRBV27 to TRBJ2-7; 7 nucleotides match TRBD2. The trim removed 6 bases at V and 2 bases at J, leaving 13 bases unmatched. The V gene's germline CDR1 is MNHEY and CDR2 SMNVEV (reference sequence). The CDR3 spans 16 residues. CDR3 region: CASSPLAEPLAYEQYF. In nucleotides, the CDR3 is TGTGCCAGCAGCCCCCTAGCGGAACCGCTAGCCTACGAGCAGTACTTC.

This sequence joins TRBV15 and TRBJ1-2; no clear D gene. Trimming left V 5 bases short and J 5 bases short, with 12 bases between. CDR3 length: 13 residues. The germline V gene encodes CDR1 LNHNV and CDR2 YYDKDF (reference sequence). For the CDR3, the DNA is TGTGCCACCAGCCTGGGAGAAATGTATGGCTACACCTTC. Residues: CATSLGEMYGYTF. The full variable domain, in which reference TRBV15 and TRBJ1-2 provide the parts outside the CDR3, is DAMVIQNPRYQVTQFGKPVTLSCSQTLNHNVMYWYQQKSSQAPKLLFHYYDKDFNNEADTPDNFQSRRPNTSFCFLDIRSPGLGDTAMYLCATSLGEMYGYTFGSGTRLTVV.

This rearrangement joins TRBV19 to TRBJ2-7; TRBD1 might be the D (6 bases). The CDR3 loop spans 15 amino acids. The germline CDR1 and CDR2 sequences are LNHDA and SQIVND (reference sequence). Trimming removed 3 bases at V and 0 bases at J, with 12 bases between. CDR3 region: CASSMQQGSSYEQYF. The CDR3 bases are TGTGCCAGTAGTATGCAACAGGGAAGCTCCTACGAGCAGTACTTC.

The chain links TRBV5-5 to TRBJ1-6; D may be TRBD1 (5 bases). V lost 0 bases and J 9 bases, leaving 10 bases between the germline ends. Germline lookup yields CDR1 SGHKS and CDR2 YYEKEE (reference sequence). The CDR3 consists of 14 residues. The CDR3 protein is CASSLVQGFSPLHF. The CDR3 DNA is TGTGCCAGCAGCTTGGTCCAGGGATTTTCACCCCTCCACTTT.

The chain joins TRBV7-2 to TRBJ2-7; 9 bases align to TRBD2. V shed 0 bases, J shed 2 bases, and the junction held 11 bases outside the gene matches. Germline CDR1 and CDR2: SGHTA and FQGNSA. The CDR3 is 18 residues long. CDR3 nucleotide sequence: TGTGCCAGCAGCTTAGCGGGGACTAGCAACTCGTATACCTACGAGCAGTACTTC. The encoded protein is CASSLAGTSNSYTYEQYF.

The table lists this clone with a few counts. This chain joins TRBV6-2 or TRBV6-3 and TRBJ2-7; TRBD2 is a possible D gene (5 bases). The CDR3 length is 18 residues. In germline, CDR1 is MNHEY, CDR2 SVGEGT. The germline V and J ends were trimmed by 5 bases and 1 base, with 24 bases remaining between them. CDR3: CASSTAEERVTLSYEQYF. The DNA of the CDR3 is TGTGCCAGCAGTACCGCCGAGGAGAGGGTAACCCTATCCTACGAGCAGTACTTC.

J is TRBJ1-1 and V is TRBV2; 12 bases are shared with TRBD1. The CDR3 runs to 18 residues. Losses at the gene ends were 6 bases for V and 1 base for J; bases not matched to a gene: 12. CDR1 SNHLY and CDR2 FYNNEI come from the germline V gene. The CDR3, as DNA: TGTGCCAGCAGAACTTCACCGGGACAGGGGGCGCGGAACACTGAAGCTTTCTTT. Its translation is CASRTSPGQGARNTEAFF.

This clone was counted once. V gene TRBV25-1 combines with J gene TRBJ2-1; perhaps TRBD2 as D (6 bases). Germline V CDR1 and CDR2: MGHDK, SYGVNS. The CDR3 totals 11 residues. V shed 2 bases and J shed 10 bases, with 6 bases lying between them. The CDR3 region has the DNA TGTGCCAGCAGTGAAGGGGGGGAGCAGTTCTTC. This translates into CASSEGGEQFF.

In this sample, this clone turned up once. This rearrangement joins TRBV6-5 to TRBJ1-1; D gene unclear. V lost 0 bases and J lost 1, with 9 bases in between. Germline lookup yields CDR1 MNHEY and CDR2 SVGAGI. There are 15 residues in the CDR3. CDR3 sequence (DNA): TGTGCCAGCAGTTACTCGAATACGGGGAACACTGAAGCTTTCTTT. Encoded protein: CASSYSNTGNTEAFF.

The V gene is TRBV4-1, the J gene TRBJ2-7; 7 bases are shared with TRBD1. Germline values: CDR1 MGHRA, CDR2 YSYEKL. The trim removed 2 bases at V and 4 bases at J, leaving 5 bases unmatched. This CDR3 is 14 amino acids long. The CDR3 region is CASSQRQGTYEQYF. CDR3 nucleotide sequence: TGCGCCAGCAGCCAACGACAGGGTACGTACGAGCAGTACTTC.

The chain joins TRBV6-2 or TRBV6-3 to TRBJ2-7, with 13 bases lining up with TRBD2. The CDR3 is made up of 15 amino acids. CDR1 and CDR2 (germline): MNHEY, SVGEGT. V lost 4 bases and J lost 7; bases outside the gene matches: 7. The CDR3 spells CASSWGTSGTGEQYF. CDR3 sequence (DNA): TGTGCCAGCAGTTGGGGGACTAGCGGGACAGGGGAGCAGTACTTC.

V is TRBV7-2 and J is TRBJ1-4; perhaps TRBD1 as D (6 bases). CDR3 length equals 15 residues. V was trimmed by 5 bases and J by 4 bases, leaving 14 bases between them. The germline CDR1 and CDR2 sequences are SGHTA and FQGNSA. The CDR3 loop reads CASSLRTANNEKLFF. The CDR3 region has the DNA TGTGCCAGCAGCCTCAGGACAGCCAATAATGAAAAACTGTTTTTT. Supplemented by reference TRBV7-2 and TRBJ1-4, the full variable domain reads GAGVSQSPSNKVTEKGKDVELRCDPISGHTALYWYRQSLGQGLEFLIYFQGNSAPDKSGLPSDRFSAERTGGSVSTLTIQRTQQEDSAVYLCASSLRTANNEKLFFGSGTQLSVL.

The CDR3, as DNA: TGTGCCAGCAGTGAAGCCTCGGACAGGGTGGGCTACGAGCAGTACTTC. This gives the protein CASSEASDRVGYEQYF. J is TRBJ2-7 and V is TRBV6-1; 8 nucleotides line up with TRBD1. Germline values: CDR1 MNHNS, CDR2 SASEGT. V lost 0 bases, J lost 3 bases, and 7 bases stayed unmatched. The CDR3 is 16 amino acids.

The genes are TRBV18 and TRBJ2-1; 10 nucleotides line up with TRBD1. Germline CDR1 reads KGHSH; CDR2 reads LQKENI. V trimming: 2 bases; J trimming: 8 bases; junction bases outside the gene matches: 9. The CDR3 totals 16 residues. For the CDR3, the DNA is TGTGCCAGCTCACCAATAGGGACAGGGGTATACGATGAGCAGTTCTTC. Residues: CASSPIGTGVYDEQFF.

The chain combines TRBV10-3 with TRBJ2-7, with D possibly TRBD1 on 6 matching bases. V gave up 2 bases and J gave up 4 bases, with 15 bases separating them. Germline V CDR1 and CDR2: ENHRY, SYGVKD. The CDR3 is 15 amino acids. CDR3: CAISEREQGRYEQYF. For the CDR3, the DNA is TGTGCCATCAGTGAGCGGGAACAGGGTCGATACGAGCAGTACTTC.

The rearrangement joins TRBV7-9 to TRBJ1-1; a possible D gene is TRBD1 (6 bases). Germline lookup yields CDR1 SEHNR and CDR2 FQNEAQ (reference sequence). With 5 bases removed from V and 5 bases from J, the gap between germline ends came to 15 bases. The CDR3 totals 14 residues. CDR3 sequence: CASSLEVRGTEAFF. In DNA form, the CDR3 reads TGTGCCAGCAGCCTCGAAGTGAGGGGGACTGAAGCTTTCTTT.